This T cell receptor beta chain emerged from a study of shared clonotypes between healthy human individuals. On the study more broadly: Three plates each covered CD4 naive and memory; CD8 naive two, CD8 memory one. Study-wide points: Non-shared clonotypes showed lower generation probabilities than clonotypes common to all four donors.

Between the trimmed V and J ends, which lost 0 bases and 6 bases, there was a span of 2 bases. The V gene's germline CDR1 is MNHNY and CDR2 SVGAGI (reference sequence). The CDR3 has 12 amino acids. The sample holds a few counts of this clone. The antigen remains unidentified. Other DNA variants within this sample encode the same CDR3. Measured with immunoSEQ multiplex PCR; TCRdb has only the in-frame clones, and not every one. The profile shows roughly 2.6 million clones, around 90% of them singletons. This receptor was taken from a young man in good health. The genes are TRBV6-6 and TRBJ2-2; D gene ambiguous. The sequenced sample consisted of naive CD4+ T cells sorted from blood. Indicated subset: CD45RA+ positively selected. The CDR3 nucleotides are TGTGCCAGCAGTTACTCAGCCGGGGAGCTGTTTTTT. Its translation: CASSYSAGELFF.